Below, 9 T cell receptor beta chains from the same sample are listed, as sequenced in a study of cytomegalovirus exposure and HLA in healthy donors. The study ran its PCR with 60 Vbeta and 13 Jbeta primers. The table came from immunoSEQ multiplex PCR; TCRdb's copy has only in-frame clones and leaves some out. The table records about 100,000 clones, 75% of them present only once. The sample consisted of PBMCs. All receptors come from a male donor in good health and CMV-seropositive.

This clone was seen a handful of times. The rearrangement links TRBV20-1 to TRBJ1-1; 7 bases map to TRBD1. This CDR3 contains 11 residues. J was trimmed by 8 bases and V by 6 bases; bases with no gene match: 6. The V gene's germline CDR1 is DFQATT and CDR2 SNEGSKA (reference sequence). CDR3 residues: CSARGQREAFF. CDR3 nucleotides: TGCAGTGCCCGGGGACAGAGAGAAGCTTTCTTT.

This clone was seen just once. The chain employs TRBV10-1 and TRBJ2-3; D is unresolved. The germline gives CDR1 WNHNN, CDR2 SYGVQD (reference sequence). V gave up 0 bases and J gave up 2 bases, with 6 bases separating them. This CDR3 is 14 amino acids long. CDR3 sequence: CASSESGDTDTQYF. The CDR3 DNA reads as TGCGCCAGCAGTGAGTCCGGTGACACAGATACGCAGTATTTT.

The chain combines TRBV7-2 with TRBJ2-5, with no clear D. V gave up 3 bases and J gave up 1 base, with 12 bases separating them. From germline, CDR1 is SGHTA and CDR2 FQGNSA. This CDR3 is built from 15 residues. CDR3 sequence reads: CASSFGGDFQETQYF. Here the CDR3 DNA reads TGTGCCAGCAGCTTCGGTGGAGACTTCCAAGAGACCCAGTACTTC.

This clone occurred once. The chain has TRBV30 and TRBJ2-5; D is possibly TRBD2 (6 bases). The germline V gene encodes CDR1 GTSNPN and CDR2 SVGIG (reference sequence). The CDR3 covers 15 residues. The V end lost 5 bases, the J end lost 7 bases, and 23 bases lay between the germline ends. CDR3 protein: CAWEDRGTSPGTQYF. Written as DNA, the CDR3 is TGTGCCTGGGAAGATCGTGGGACTTCTCCAGGGACCCAGTACTTC.

This chain connects TRBV10-1 to TRBJ1-3; 9 nucleotides line up with TRBD1. The V and J ends lost 5 bases and 4 bases, in that order; junction bases with no gene match: 9. The germline V gene encodes CDR1 WNHNN and CDR2 SYGVQD (reference sequence). This CDR3 has 16 amino acids. CDR3 protein: CASSTQGANDGNTIYF. CDR3 in DNA: TGCGCCAGCAGTACACAGGGGGCGAATGACGGAAACACCATATATTTT.

This clone was found once. The chain employs TRBV6-1 and TRBJ2-7, with D possibly being TRBD2 (6 bases). The CDR3 extends over 14 amino acids. Germline CDR1 reads MNHNS; CDR2 reads SASEGT. V was pared by 0 bases and J by 0 bases, with 6 bases between. CDR3 DNA: TGTGCCAGCAGTGAAGCGGGGGGCTCCTACGAGCAGTACTTC. Amino acid sequence: CASSEAGGSYEQYF.

The rearrangement uses TRBV2 and TRBJ2-1, with D possibly matching TRBD2 (5 bases). The CDR3 runs 13 residues. From germline, CDR1 is SNHLY and CDR2 FYNNEI. V dropped 7 bases and J dropped 8 bases, with 15 bases sitting between them. DNA of the CDR3: TGTGCCAGCAACTTTACCCCGGAGGATGAGCAGTTCTTC. This encodes CASNFTPEDEQFF.

The chain couples TRBV7-9 to TRBJ2-5; 8 nucleotides line up with TRBD1. The CDR3 contains 14 residues. V was clipped by 0 bases and J by 3 bases; unmatched bases: 0. CDR1 and CDR2 (germline): SEHNR, FQNEAQ (reference sequence). The CDR3 sequence: CASSLATGEETQYF. For the CDR3, the DNA is TGTGCCAGCAGCTTAGCGACAGGGGAAGAGACCCAGTACTTC.

This rearrangement joins TRBV30 to TRBJ1-1; D not certain. V was pared by 1 base and J by 4 bases, with 13 bases between. Germline V lookup: CDR1 GTSNPN, CDR2 SVGIG (reference sequence). The CDR3 has 14 residues. The CDR3 spells CAWSAALRGTEAFF. The CDR3 DNA sequence: TGTGCCTGGAGTGCCGCATTGAGAGGCACTGAAGCTTTCTTT.